The 9 T cell receptor beta chains presented below share a single source sample, sequenced in a study of cytomegalovirus exposure and HLA in healthy donors. The study ran its PCR with 60 Vbeta and 13 Jbeta primers. The repertoire was sequenced with immunoSEQ multiplex PCR; TCRdb's copy has only in-frame clones and lacks some. This table has more than 95,000 clones, under 85% appearing once. Sequencing input: PBMCs. The origin of the receptors is a man between 18 and 35 years old in good health and CMV-seronegative.

The chain joins TRBV29-1 to TRBJ2-7; 9 bases fit TRBD1. The V segment lost 5 bases and the J segment 6 bases; nucleotides outside the gene matches: 5. Per the germline V gene, CDR1 is SQVTM and CDR2 is ANQGSEA. There are 12 residues in the CDR3. CDR3 region: CSVWDRAGEQYF. CDR3 nucleotide sequence: TGCAGCGTTTGGGACAGGGCTGGCGAGCAGTACTTC.

This clone showed up just once. The chain joins TRBV5-4 to TRBJ2-1; 7 nucleotides agree with TRBD2. The CDR3 is made up of 15 amino acids. V trimming: 1 base; J trimming: 6 bases; junction bases outside the gene matches: 7. Per germline, CDR1 SGHNT and CDR2 YYREEE (reference sequence). The CDR3 nucleotides are TGTGCCAGCAGCTTGTCGGGAGGAAGGAGCAATGAGCAGTTCTTC. This translates into CASSLSGGRSNEQFF.

This clone was recorded once. The rearrangement uses TRBV11-2 and TRBJ2-5, with TRBD2 identical over 9 bases. Germline CDR1 and CDR2: SGHAT and FQNNGV. Trimming cost V 8 bases and J 5 bases; bases outside gene matches: 15. This CDR3 is 16 amino acids long. The CDR3: CASVPIPREGSETQYF. The CDR3 nucleotides are TGTGCCAGCGTCCCCATCCCGCGGGAGGGGTCGGAGACCCAGTACTTC. Full variable domain (outside the CDR3, taken from reference TRBV11-2 and TRBJ2-5): EAGVAQSPRYKIIEKRQSVAFWCNPISGHATLYWYQQILGQGPKLLIQFQNNGVVDDSQLPKDRFSAERLKGVDSTLKIQPAKLEDSAVYLCASVPIPREGSETQYFGPGTRLLVL.

This chain joins TRBV19 and TRBJ1-2, with 7 bases matching TRBD1. Germline-derived CDR1 and CDR2 are LNHDA and SQIVND (reference sequence). V lost 11 bases to trimming and J lost 8 bases; unmatched junction nucleotides: 20. The CDR3 totals 15 residues. The CDR3 is CASSATRDSAGGYTF. In nucleotides, the CDR3 is TGTGCCTCCTCCGCGACCCGGGACAGCGCTGGGGGCTACACCTTC.

The chain is built from TRBV9 and TRBJ2-1; 7 positions match TRBD2. Per germline, CDR1 SGDLS and CDR2 YYNGEE. This CDR3 comprises 14 residues. Trimming at V came to 2 bases and at J to 5 bases, leaving 4 bases not matched to a gene. CDR3 DNA sequence: TGTGCCAGCAGCGTGAGCGGGATCCACAATGAGCAGTTCTTC. Translating gives CASSVSGIHNEQFF.

A single count supports this clone. The chain combines TRBV9 with TRBJ2-3; TRBD2 matches 7 bases. The CDR3 runs 15 residues. CDR1 SGDLS and CDR2 YYNGEE come from the germline V gene. The trim removed 0 bases at V and 2 bases at J, leaving 3 bases unmatched. The CDR3: CASSVGGTNTDTQYF. DNA for the CDR3: TGTGCCAGCAGCGTAGGTGGGACTAACACAGATACGCAGTATTTT. Full variable domain (missing parts from reference TRBV9 and TRBJ2-3): DSGVTQTPKHLITATGQRVTLRCSPRSGDLSVYWYQQSLDQGLQFLIQYYNGEERAKGNILERFSAQQFPDLHSELNLSSLELGDSALYFCASSVGGTNTDTQYFGPGTRLTVL.

The chain uses TRBV6-1 and TRBJ1-5, with D uncertain. Germline-derived CDR1 and CDR2 are MNHNS and SASEGT. The CDR3 runs to 14 residues. With 6 bases removed from V and 4 bases from J, the gap between germline ends came to 13 bases. The CDR3 DNA follows: TGTGCCAGCAGCCCGGATCCGGGAAATCAGCCCCAGCATTTT. Translating gives CASSPDPGNQPQHF.

For this clone: Sequence at one end of the junction differs from germline and may be a read error. This rearrangement joins TRBV6-4 to TRBJ2-5, with D perhaps matching TRBD2 (5 bases). This CDR3 region has 13 residues. The germline CDR1 and CDR2 sequences are MRHNA and SNTAGT. The CDR3 protein is CAISDPGWETQYF. The CDR3 DNA reads TGTGCCATCAGTGACCCGGGGTGGGAGACCCAGTACTTC.

J is TRBJ1-5 and V is TRBV2; D not resolved. In germline, CDR1 is SNHLY, CDR2 FYNNEI. The V gene lost 6 bases and the J gene lost 2 bases, with 11 bases spanning the gap. The CDR3 is 14 amino acids. Written as DNA, the CDR3 is TGTGCCAGCAGCCCCGGACTAGGCAATCAGCCCCAGCATTTT. Its translation: CASSPGLGNQPQHF.